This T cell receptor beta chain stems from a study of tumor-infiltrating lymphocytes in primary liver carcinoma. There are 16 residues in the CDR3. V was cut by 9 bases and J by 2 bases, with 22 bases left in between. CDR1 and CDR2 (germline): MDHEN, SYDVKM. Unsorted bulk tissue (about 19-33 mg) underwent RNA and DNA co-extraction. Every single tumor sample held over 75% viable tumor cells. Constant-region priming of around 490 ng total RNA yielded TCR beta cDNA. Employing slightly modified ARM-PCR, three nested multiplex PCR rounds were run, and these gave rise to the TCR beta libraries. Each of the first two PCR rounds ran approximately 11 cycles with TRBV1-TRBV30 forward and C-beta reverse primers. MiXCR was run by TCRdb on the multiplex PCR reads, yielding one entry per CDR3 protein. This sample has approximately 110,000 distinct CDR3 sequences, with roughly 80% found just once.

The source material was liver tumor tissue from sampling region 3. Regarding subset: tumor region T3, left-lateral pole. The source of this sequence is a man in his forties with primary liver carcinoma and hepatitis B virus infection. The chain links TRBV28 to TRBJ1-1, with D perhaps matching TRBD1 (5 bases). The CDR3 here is CASRGRLGECNTEAFF. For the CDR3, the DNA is TGTGCCAGTCGAGGGAGATTGGGGGAGTGTAACACTGAAGCTTTCTTT.